What follows are 13 T cell receptor beta chains derived from one specimen sequenced in a study of chemoradiotherapy in HPV16-positive cancers (dated by TCRdb to about 2022). Library method: the immunoSEQ multiplex PCR assay. TCRdb holds this immuneACCESS table with in-frame rearrangements only. Some clones are missing; in checked studies, unresolved V genes explain under half, and the rest has no known cause. For this sample the table gives fewer than 9,500 clones, of which less than 75% were detected only once. Jointly, the top ten make up about a tenth of the sample. Collection of the sample occurred from a patient who underwent chemoradiotherapy. The receptors were sampled from a human donor with HPV-associated anogenital cancer.

J is TRBJ2-1 and V is TRBV5-1, with 15 bases that match TRBD2. This CDR3 has 15 residues. Germline V gene data show CDR1 as SGHRS and CDR2 as YFSETQ. Trimming removed 1 base from V and 9 bases from J; junction bases left unmatched: 2. CDR3: CASSLRTSGGAEQFF. CDR3 nucleotide sequence: TGCGCCAGCAGCTTGCGGACTAGCGGGGGGGCTGAGCAGTTCTTC.

This clone was found a few times. V is TRBV5-1 and J is TRBJ2-3, with 7 bases fitting TRBD1. The CDR3 loop spans 16 amino acids. V dropped 4 bases and J dropped 7; count of bases not matched to a gene: 15. Germline CDR1 and CDR2: SGHRS and YFSETQ. The chain's CDR3 is CASSRRRVGTDNTQYF. CDR3 nucleotides: TGCGCCAGCAGCCGTAGGAGAGTCGGGACAGACAATACGCAGTATTTT. Together with reference TRBV5-1 and TRBJ2-3, the CDR3 gives the full variable domain: KAGVTQTPRYLIKTRGQQVTLSCSPISGHRSVSWYQQTPGQGLQFLFEYFSETQRNKGNFPGRFSGRQFSNSRSEMNVSTLELGDSALYLCASSRRRVGTDNTQYFGPGTRLTVL.

A few counts support this clone. The J gene is TRBJ1-6, the V gene TRBV2; maybe TRBD1 (5 bases). The CDR3 sequence is 15 residues long. V dropped 7 bases and J dropped 7 bases, with 17 bases sitting between them. Per germline, CDR1 SNHLY and CDR2 FYNNEI. Here the CDR3 DNA reads TGTGCCAGCACCGGGGGGACGCAGCTAAATTCACCCCTCCACTTT. Translating it yields CASTGGTQLNSPLHF.

The chain links TRBV11-1 to TRBJ2-1; 7 bases are a match to TRBD1. The ends lost 1 base at V and 2 bases at J; junction bases unmatched: 5. Germline values: CDR1 SGHAT, CDR2 FQDESV (reference sequence). The CDR3 covers 16 residues. Here the CDR3 reads CASSLGRRGTYNEQFF. The CDR3 nucleotides are TGTGCCAGCAGCTTAGGTCGCAGGGGGACCTACAATGAGCAGTTCTTC.

The chain is built from TRBV7-2 and TRBJ2-7; TRBD2 aligns across 12 bases. The CDR3 runs to 16 residues. V lost 5 bases, J lost 2 bases, and 7 bases stayed unmatched. Germline CDR1 is SGHTA and CDR2 is FQGNSA. The CDR3 DNA follows: TGTGCCAGCAGCAGAACTAGCGGGGGGCCCACCTACGAGCAGTACTTC. Its protein product is CASSRTSGGPTYEQYF. Full variable domain (rest looked up from reference TRBV7-2 and TRBJ2-7): GAGVSQSPSNKVTEKGKDVELRCDPISGHTALYWYRQSLGQGLEFLIYFQGNSAPDKSGLPSDRFSAERTGGSVSTLTIQRTQQEDSAVYLCASSRTSGGPTYEQYFGPGTRLTVT.

V and J are TRBV19 and TRBJ1-6, with a weak D call TRBD1 (6 bases). Germline lookup yields CDR1 LNHDA and CDR2 SQIVND (reference sequence). This CDR3 is built from 13 residues. The ends were cut back, 4 bases at V and 7 bases at J, with 8 bases in the middle. The CDR3 loop reads CASSRRGNSPLHF. CDR3 DNA: TGTGCCAGTAGTAGAAGGGGGAATTCACCCCTCCACTTT.

This clone showed up just a few times. The chain employs TRBV9 and TRBJ2-2; D ambiguous. The CDR3 length is 15 residues. Germline lookup yields CDR1 SGDLS and CDR2 YYNGEE. V dropped 3 bases and J dropped 6 bases, with 15 bases sitting between them. Here the CDR3 DNA reads TGTGCCAGCAGCGACCGACTCCCAGGCTCCGGGGAGCTGTTTTTT. Protein: CASSDRLPGSGELFF.

CDR3 nucleotide sequence: TGTGCCAGCAGCTTCGGGGGGGCGGATACGCAGTATTTT. It encodes CASSFGGADTQYF. The chain combines TRBV7-2 with TRBJ2-3; 8 bases are a match to TRBD2. With V trimmed by 3 bases and J by 6 bases, 2 bases remained unmatched. The CDR3 has 13 residues. CDR1 is SGHTA, CDR2 FQGNSA, per germline.

The genes are TRBV5-1 and TRBJ2-5, with 10 positions matching TRBD1. This CDR3 spans 15 amino acids. Germline V gene data show CDR1 as SGHRS and CDR2 as YFSETQ. Trimming at V came to 4 bases and at J to 5 bases, leaving 8 bases not matched to a gene. For the CDR3, the DNA is TGCGCCAGCAGCACCGGGACAGGGGCTTTGGAGACCCAGTACTTC. Protein product: CASSTGTGALETQYF.

This clone was seen more than once but under ten times. The chain has TRBV27 and TRBJ1-1, with TRBD1 matching over 9 bases. The germline V gene has CDR1 MNHEY and CDR2 SMNVEV (reference sequence). This CDR3 contains 15 residues. V was pared by 8 bases and J by 2 bases, with 9 bases of the junction left unmatched. The CDR3 sequence: CASGRRTGVNTEAFF. In DNA, the CDR3 is TGTGCCAGCGGCCGACGGACAGGGGTTAACACTGAAGCTTTCTTT.

This chain connects TRBV6-1 to TRBJ2-7; D is undetermined. This CDR3 has 13 amino acids. Germline V lookup: CDR1 MNHNS, CDR2 SASEGT. V dropped 8 bases and J dropped 3 bases, with 14 bases sitting between them. The CDR3 nucleotides are TGTGCCAGCGTCATCTCGACCCTCTACGAGCAGTACTTC. Its translation: CASVISTLYEQYF.

V is TRBV7-2 and J is TRBJ1-3; weak D call: TRBD1 (5 bases). V lost 2 bases to trimming and J lost 4 bases, with 18 bases between them. Germline V gene data show CDR1 as SGHTA and CDR2 as FQGNSA. CDR3 length equals 17 residues. The CDR3 spells CASSLSEGIGSGNTIYF. The CDR3 coding sequence is TGTGCCAGCAGCTTATCGGAGGGGATAGGATCCGGAAACACCATATATTTT.

The V and J genes are TRBV9 and TRBJ2-3; the D gene is possibly TRBD2 (6 bases). Germline V gives CDR1 SGDLS, CDR2 YYNGEE. This CDR3 comprises 15 residues. V lost 3 bases to trimming and J lost 6 bases, with 17 bases between them. For the CDR3, the DNA is TGTGCCAGCAGCGCGCCGGGACTTCTTGGGGATACGCAGTATTTT. Translated, it gives CASSAPGLLGDTQYF. Variable domain in full (rest from reference TRBV9 and TRBJ2-3): DSGVTQTPKHLITATGQRVTLRCSPRSGDLSVYWYQQSLDQGLQFLIQYYNGEERAKGNILERFSAQQFPDLHSELNLSSLELGDSALYFCASSAPGLLGDTQYFGPGTRLTVL.